The clone carrying this TCR beta chain came up many times. Its antigen remains unknown. The record originates from a study of breast tumors, draining lymph nodes, adjacent tissues. Study-wide findings and caveats: The lymph node origin of tumor T cells was framed as consistent with a hypothesis, not demonstrated. Compared with basal-like, luminal-like tumors shared significantly more repertoire with nontumor tissue. Compared with lymph nodes, tumors were less diverse; compared with nontumor tissue, more.

Each CDR3 protein is one row after TCRdb ran MiXCR on the multiplex PCR reads. The sample has 100,000 or so distinct CDR3 sequences; approximately 21% are singletons. Per the germline V gene, CDR1 is SEHNR and CDR2 is FQNEAQ (reference sequence). CDR3 size: 11 residues. The V end was cut by 9 bases, the J end by 8 bases, with 13 bases between. Axillary draining lymph nodes of breast cancer patients supplied the node samples. Sequencing was performed on axillary lymph node tissue. This TCR was recovered from a female donor with breast cancer. Some clones in this sample may be carry-over from other donors' samples. The gene calls are TRBV7-9 and TRBJ1-2, with D uncertain. DNA of the CDR3: TGTGCCAGTCGGGATGGAGAGGGCTACACCTTC. Its protein product is CASRDGEGYTF.